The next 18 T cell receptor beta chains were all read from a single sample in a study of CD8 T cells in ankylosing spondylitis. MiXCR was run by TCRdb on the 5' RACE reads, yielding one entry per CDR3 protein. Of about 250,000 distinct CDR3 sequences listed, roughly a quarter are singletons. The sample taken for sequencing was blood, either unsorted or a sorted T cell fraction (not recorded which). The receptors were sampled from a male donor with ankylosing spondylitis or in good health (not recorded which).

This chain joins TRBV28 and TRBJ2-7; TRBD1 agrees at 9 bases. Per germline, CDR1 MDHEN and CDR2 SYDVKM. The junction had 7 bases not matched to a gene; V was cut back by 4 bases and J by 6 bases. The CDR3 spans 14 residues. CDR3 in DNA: TGTGCCAGCAGTTCTCCGACAGGGGGAGGCGAGCAGTACTTC. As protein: CASSSPTGGGEQYF.

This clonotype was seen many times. CDR3 bases: TGTGCCTGGAGCGGAGGAAAATACAACTATGGCTACACCTTC. This gives the protein CAWSGGKYNYGYTF. The V and J genes are TRBV30 and TRBJ1-2; the D is unclear. V gave up 3 bases and J gave up 2 bases, with 13 bases separating them. CDR3 length equals 14 residues. Germline V CDR1 and CDR2: GTSNPN, SVGIG (reference sequence).

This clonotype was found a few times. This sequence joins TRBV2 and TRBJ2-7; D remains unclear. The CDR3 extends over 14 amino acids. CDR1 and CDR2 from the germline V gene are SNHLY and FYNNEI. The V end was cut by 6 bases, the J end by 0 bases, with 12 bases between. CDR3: CASRTSRLSYEQYF. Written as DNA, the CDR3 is TGTGCCAGCAGGACCTCTCGACTCTCCTACGAGCAGTACTTC.

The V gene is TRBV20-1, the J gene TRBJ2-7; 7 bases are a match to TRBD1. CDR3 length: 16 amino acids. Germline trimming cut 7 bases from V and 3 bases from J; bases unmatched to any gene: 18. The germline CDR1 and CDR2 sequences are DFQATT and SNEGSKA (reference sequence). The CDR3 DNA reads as TGCAGTGTTCCCGCTGAGGGGGCGCTGACCCGCTACGAGCAGTACTTC. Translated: CSVPAEGALTRYEQYF.

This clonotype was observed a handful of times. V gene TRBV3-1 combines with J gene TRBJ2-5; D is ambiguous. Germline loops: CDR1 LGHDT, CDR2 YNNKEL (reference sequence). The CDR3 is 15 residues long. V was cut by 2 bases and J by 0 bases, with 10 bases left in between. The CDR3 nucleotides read TGTGCCAGCAGCCAAATGGCCGGAAACCAAGAGACCCAGTACTTC. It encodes CASSQMAGNQETQYF.

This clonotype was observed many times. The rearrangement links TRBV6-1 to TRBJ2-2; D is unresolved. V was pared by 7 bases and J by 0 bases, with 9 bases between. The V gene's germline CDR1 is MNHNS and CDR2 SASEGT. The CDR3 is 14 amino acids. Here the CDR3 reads CASIGSANTGELFF. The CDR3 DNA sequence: TGTGCCAGCATCGGATCCGCGAACACCGGGGAGCTGTTTTTT.

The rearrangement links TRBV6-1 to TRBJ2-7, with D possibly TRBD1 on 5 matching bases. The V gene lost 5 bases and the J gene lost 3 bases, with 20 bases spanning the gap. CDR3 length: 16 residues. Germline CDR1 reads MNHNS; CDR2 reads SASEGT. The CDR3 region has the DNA TGTGCCAGCAGTCCAAGCCGATCAAGGGGTCTCTACGAGCAGTACTTC. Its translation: CASSPSRSRGLYEQYF.

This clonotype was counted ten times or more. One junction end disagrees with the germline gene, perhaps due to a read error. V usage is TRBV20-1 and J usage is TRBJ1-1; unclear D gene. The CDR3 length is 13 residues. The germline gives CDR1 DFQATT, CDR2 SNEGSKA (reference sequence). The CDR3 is CSARVDLNTEAFF. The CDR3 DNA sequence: TGCAGTGCCAGAGTGGATTTGAACACTGAAGCTTTCTTT.

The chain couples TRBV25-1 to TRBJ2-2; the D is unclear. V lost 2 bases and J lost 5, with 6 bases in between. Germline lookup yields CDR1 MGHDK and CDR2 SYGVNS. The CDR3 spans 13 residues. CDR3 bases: TGTGCCAGCAGTGAACGGGTGACCGGGGAGCTGTTTTTT. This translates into CASSERVTGELFF.

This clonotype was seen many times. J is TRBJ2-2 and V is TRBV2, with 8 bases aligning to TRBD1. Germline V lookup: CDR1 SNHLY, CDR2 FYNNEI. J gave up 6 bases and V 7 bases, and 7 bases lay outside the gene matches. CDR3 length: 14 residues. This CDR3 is CASKQETGAGELFF. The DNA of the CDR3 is TGTGCCAGCAAACAGGAGACAGGGGCCGGGGAGCTGTTTTTT.

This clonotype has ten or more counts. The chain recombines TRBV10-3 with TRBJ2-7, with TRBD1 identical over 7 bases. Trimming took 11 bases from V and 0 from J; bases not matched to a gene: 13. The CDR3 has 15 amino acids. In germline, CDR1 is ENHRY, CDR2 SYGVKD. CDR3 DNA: TGTGCCGCCAAACGGACAGGCGATCCCTCCTACGAGCAGTACTTC. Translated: CAAKRTGDPSYEQYF.

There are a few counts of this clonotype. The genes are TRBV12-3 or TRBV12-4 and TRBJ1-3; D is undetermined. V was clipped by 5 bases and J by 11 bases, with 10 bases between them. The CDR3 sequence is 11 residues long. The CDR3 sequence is CASSPDRAIYF. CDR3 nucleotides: TGTGCCAGCAGTCCCGATCGCGCCATATATTTT.

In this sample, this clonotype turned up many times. CDR3 loop: CSVRDRPHSLRTTTDEQYF. For the CDR3, the DNA is TGCAGCGTTCGGGACAGACCCCATTCTCTCCGGACTACTACTGACGAGCAGTACTTC. This chain links TRBV29-1 with TRBJ2-7; D possibly corresponds to TRBD1 (7 bases). Germline CDR1 and CDR2: SQVTM and ANQGSEA. The V end was cut by 5 bases, the J end by 5 bases, with 34 bases between. The CDR3 consists of 19 residues.

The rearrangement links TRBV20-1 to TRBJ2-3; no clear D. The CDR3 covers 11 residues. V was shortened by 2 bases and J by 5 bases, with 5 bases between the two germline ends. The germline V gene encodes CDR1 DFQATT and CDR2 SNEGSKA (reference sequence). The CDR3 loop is CSARWGDTQYF. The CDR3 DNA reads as TGCAGTGCTAGATGGGGAGATACGCAGTATTTT.

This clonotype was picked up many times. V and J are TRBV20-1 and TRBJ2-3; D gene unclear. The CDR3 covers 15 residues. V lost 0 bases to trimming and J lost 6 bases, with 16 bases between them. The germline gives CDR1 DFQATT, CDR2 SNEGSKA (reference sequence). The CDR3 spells CSARDISRSTDTQYF. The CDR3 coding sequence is TGCAGTGCTAGAGATATCTCGCGGAGTACGGATACGCAGTATTTT.

CDR3: CSVEGRDLQETQYF. The CDR3 DNA reads TGCAGCGTTGAAGGCAGGGACCTCCAAGAGACCCAGTACTTC. V gene TRBV29-1 combines with J gene TRBJ2-5; D could derive from TRBD1 or TRBD2 (5 bases each). The V gene lost 1 base and the J gene lost 1 base, with 10 bases spanning the gap. Germline CDR1 is SQVTM and CDR2 is ANQGSEA. This CDR3 is 14 amino acids long.

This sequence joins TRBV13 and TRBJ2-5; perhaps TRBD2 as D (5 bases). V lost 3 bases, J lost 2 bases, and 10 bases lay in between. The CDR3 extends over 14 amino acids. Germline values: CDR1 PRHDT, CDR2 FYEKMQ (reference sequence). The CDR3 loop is CASSFYGGQETQYF. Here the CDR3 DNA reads TGTGCCAGCAGCTTTTACGGCGGGCAAGAGACCCAGTACTTC. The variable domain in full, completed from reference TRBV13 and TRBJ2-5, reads AAGVIQSPRHLIKEKRETATLKCYPIPRHDTVYWYQQGPGQDPQFLISFYEKMQSDKGSIPDRFSAQQFSDYHSELNMSSLELGDSALYFCASSFYGGQETQYFGPGTRLLVL.

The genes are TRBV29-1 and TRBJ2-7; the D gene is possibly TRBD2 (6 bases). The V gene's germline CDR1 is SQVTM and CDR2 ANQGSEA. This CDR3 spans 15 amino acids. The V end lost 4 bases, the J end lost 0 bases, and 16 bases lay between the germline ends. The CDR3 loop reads CSVGGGKGDSYEQYF. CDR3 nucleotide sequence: TGCAGCGTTGGCGGAGGGAAAGGGGACTCCTACGAGCAGTACTTC.